Below, 30 T cell receptor beta chains from the same sample are listed, as sequenced in a study of blood T cell repertoires in COVID-19. Assay used: immunoSEQ multiplex PCR; TCRdb lists only in-frame clones, some missing. This table has approximately 170,000 clones, around four fifths appearing once. Source material: peripheral blood. The receptors were gathered from a woman aged 70-85 years who had recovered from COVID-19.

This chain uses TRBV18 with TRBJ1-5; 7 bases align to TRBD1. J lost 1 base, V lost 1 base, and 4 bases had no gene match. This CDR3 contains 16 residues. Germline V gives CDR1 KGHSH, CDR2 LQKENI. For the CDR3, the DNA is TGTGCCAGCTCACCACAGGGGGCTACCAGCAATCAGCCCCAGCATTTT. Translating gives CASSPQGATSNQPQHF.

The rearrangement joins TRBV5-1 to TRBJ2-7; D may be TRBD2 (5 bases). The CDR3 has 15 residues. Germline lookup yields CDR1 SGHRS and CDR2 YFSETQ. V was cut by 4 bases and J by 0 bases, with 14 bases left in between. CDR3 amino acids: CASSPSSHSSYEQYF. CDR3 DNA: TGCGCCAGCAGCCCGTCTAGCCACAGCTCCTACGAGCAGTACTTC.

This sequence joins TRBV5-4 and TRBJ1-3, with D tentatively TRBD1 (5 bases). Germline values: CDR1 SGHNT, CDR2 YYREEE (reference sequence). V was trimmed by 2 bases and J by 4 bases, leaving 16 bases between them. The CDR3 spans 16 residues. CDR3 in amino acids: CASSFDPGPGGNTIYF. CDR3 in DNA: TGTGCCAGCAGCTTCGACCCAGGGCCCGGAGGAAACACCATATATTTT.

The rearrangement uses TRBV5-1 and TRBJ1-5; the D gene is possibly TRBD1 (5 bases). V lost 5 bases, J lost 5 bases, and 14 bases lay in between. In germline, CDR1 is SGHRS, CDR2 YFSETQ. The CDR3 length is 14 residues. For the CDR3, the DNA is TGCGCCAGCAGACCCGGGACTGGGGATCAGCCCCAGCATTTT. Protein: CASRPGTGDQPQHF.

The chain combines TRBV28 with TRBJ2-1, with 9 bases fitting TRBD2. Germline V CDR1 and CDR2: MDHEN, SYDVKM. The J segment lost 8 bases and the V segment lost 6 bases, leaving 17 bases of the junction unmatched. The CDR3 has 17 amino acids. CDR3 in amino acids: CASSRSRPTEREDEQFF. DNA for the CDR3: TGTGCCAGCAGCCGTAGCCGCCCAACGGAGCGGGAGGATGAGCAGTTCTTC.

The genes are TRBV24-1 and TRBJ2-6; tentatively, D is TRBD1 (6 bases). V lost 7 bases, J lost 1 base, and 10 bases lay in between. CDR3 length equals 15 residues. Germline CDR1 and CDR2: KGHDR and SFDVKD. CDR3 region: CATSRTDSGANVLTF. Written as DNA, the CDR3 is TGTGCCACCAGCCGGACAGATTCTGGGGCCAACGTCCTGACTTTC.

The rearrangement uses TRBV6-5 and TRBJ2-1; 10 bases match TRBD2. Germline V gives CDR1 MNHEY, CDR2 SVGAGI. This CDR3 spans 13 amino acids. The V gene end was trimmed by 8 bases and the J gene end by 8 bases; junction bases not matched to a gene: 6. The CDR3 nucleotides are TGTGCCAGCGCCGGACTAGCGGAGTATGAGCAGTTCTTC. Translated: CASAGLAEYEQFF.

The rearrangement joins TRBV9 to TRBJ1-3, with TRBD1 matching over 9 bases. Germline CDR1 and CDR2: SGDLS and YYNGEE. Trimming at V came to 5 bases and at J to 4 bases, leaving 1 base not matched to a gene. This CDR3 has 13 amino acids. The CDR3 spells CASRGQGGNTIYF. For the CDR3, the DNA is TGTGCCAGCAGAGGACAGGGGGGAAACACCATATATTTT. Using reference TRBV9 and TRBJ1-3 for the parts outside the CDR3, the full variable domain is DSGVTQTPKHLITATGQRVTLRCSPRSGDLSVYWYQQSLDQGLQFLIQYYNGEERAKGNILERFSAQQFPDLHSELNLSSLELGDSALYFCASRGQGGNTIYFGEGSWLTVV.

V is TRBV18 and J is TRBJ1-1, with a weak D call TRBD1 (5 bases). The CDR3 has 16 residues. Germline CDR1 is KGHSH and CDR2 is LQKENI. V lost 8 bases and J 1 base, leaving 20 bases between the germline ends. The CDR3 loop is CASPPQVPRANTEAFF. The CDR3 DNA follows: TGTGCCAGCCCTCCCCAGGTCCCCAGGGCGAACACTGAAGCTTTCTTT.

The chain recombines TRBV2 with TRBJ1-5; 8 bases agree with TRBD1. The CDR3 contains 15 residues. V was clipped by 6 bases and J by 5 bases; unmatched bases: 9. Germline CDR1 and CDR2: SNHLY and FYNNEI. CDR3 in amino acids: CASRPDRGPYQPQHF. The CDR3, as DNA: TGTGCCAGCAGACCCGACAGGGGCCCCTATCAGCCCCAGCATTTT.

The V call is TRBV28, the J call TRBJ2-3; 10 nucleotides agree with TRBD2. V gave up 5 bases and J gave up 12 bases; unmatched junction bases: 17. The CDR3 is 16 residues long. CDR1 is MDHEN and CDR2 is SYDVKM in the germline V gene. CDR3 protein: CASSAPLAGSLVLQYF. CDR3 sequence (DNA): TGTGCCAGCAGTGCCCCACTAGCGGGATCCCTAGTACTCCAGTATTTT.

The chain joins TRBV5-4 to TRBJ1-4; D ambiguous. Germline V lookup: CDR1 SGHNT, CDR2 YYREEE (reference sequence). V was clipped by 2 bases and J by 8 bases, with 7 bases between them. The CDR3 totals 12 residues. The DNA for the CDR3 is TGTGCCAGCAGCTTACCGGGGGAAAAACTGTTTTTT. Translated, it gives CASSLPGEKLFF.

The chain combines TRBV27 with TRBJ2-5; D unclear. Germline lookup yields CDR1 MNHEY and CDR2 SMNVEV (reference sequence). V was cut by 5 bases and J by 5 bases, with 12 bases left in between. The CDR3 spans 13 residues. DNA for the CDR3: TGTGCCAGCAGTATCCTCCTTCAGGAGACCCAGTACTTC. Translated, it gives CASSILLQETQYF.

This clone was observed a few times. The genes are TRBV6-2 or TRBV6-3 and TRBJ1-2; tentatively, D is TRBD1 (6 bases). Germline V gives CDR1 MNHEY, CDR2 SVGEGT. The CDR3 totals 14 residues. V was trimmed by 2 bases and J by 4 bases, leaving 11 bases between them. CDR3 in amino acids: CASSYPGVAYGYTF. In DNA form, the CDR3 reads TGTGCCAGCAGTTACCCAGGGGTGGCCTATGGCTACACCTTC.

This clone was detected only once. The rearrangement links TRBV9 to TRBJ2-1, with TRBD1 matching over 8 bases. The CDR3 has 16 residues. J was trimmed by 1 base and V by 4 bases; bases with no gene match: 7. Looked up from germline, CDR1 is SGDLS and CDR2 is YYNGEE. CDR3 bases: TGTGCCAGCAGCCCCCGGACAGGGCGGTCCTACAATGAGCAGTTCTTC. This sequence encodes CASSPRTGRSYNEQFF. Together with reference TRBV9 and TRBJ2-1, the CDR3 gives the full variable domain: DSGVTQTPKHLITATGQRVTLRCSPRSGDLSVYWYQQSLDQGLQFLIQYYNGEERAKGNILERFSAQQFPDLHSELNLSSLELGDSALYFCASSPRTGRSYNEQFFGPGTRLTVL.

The chain employs TRBV3-1 (or the pseudogene TRBV3-2) and TRBJ1-1; 7 positions match TRBD1. Germline lookup yields CDR1 LGHDT and CDR2 YNNKEL (reference sequence). The CDR3 runs to 15 residues. V shed 4 bases, J shed 3 bases, and the junction held 8 bases outside the gene matches. The DNA for the CDR3 is TGTGCCAGCAGCCTCGACAGGGATTGGGACACTGAAGCTTTCTTT. Translation gives CASSLDRDWDTEAFF.

The chain is built from TRBV5-4 and TRBJ2-7; the D gene is possibly TRBD2 (5 bases). From germline, CDR1 is SGHNT and CDR2 YYREEE (reference sequence). This CDR3 has 16 amino acids. The ends were cut back, 0 bases at V and 2 bases at J, with 15 bases in the middle. This chain's CDR3 is CASSLGGPGGAYEQYF. The CDR3 DNA is TGTGCCAGCAGCTTGGGCGGGCCAGGTGGGGCCTACGAGCAGTACTTC.

This rearrangement joins TRBV5-1 to TRBJ2-3; D is unresolved. The V end lost 1 base, the J end lost 3 bases, and 3 bases lay between the germline ends. CDR3 size: 12 residues. The germline V gene has CDR1 SGHRS and CDR2 YFSETQ. The CDR3 DNA sequence: TGCGCCAGCAGCTTGCATACAGATACGCAGTATTTT. Amino acids: CASSLHTDTQYF.

This chain joins TRBV7-9 and TRBJ2-2; D unresolved. CDR1 is SEHNR and CDR2 is FQNEAQ in the germline V gene (reference sequence). With 4 bases removed from V and 0 bases from J, the gap between germline ends came to 12 bases. This CDR3 spans 16 amino acids. The CDR3 sequence: CASSSRSAPNTGELFF. The CDR3 region has the DNA TGTGCCAGCAGCTCCCGGAGCGCCCCGAACACCGGGGAGCTGTTTTTT.

The CDR3 spells CASSLPTGPAEQFF. The CDR3, as DNA: TGCGCCAGCAGCTTACCTACTGGGCCGGCTGAGCAGTTCTTC. The V call is TRBV5-1, the J call TRBJ2-1; D is unclear. The CDR3 has 14 amino acids. Trimming pared 2 bases from V and 9 bases from J, leaving 15 bases between. CDR1 is SGHRS, CDR2 YFSETQ, per germline.

The rearrangement joins TRBV18 to TRBJ2-7; 12 positions agree with TRBD2. This CDR3 contains 18 residues. Germline CDR1 and CDR2: KGHSH and LQKENI. Germline trimming cut 3 bases from V and 0 bases from J; bases unmatched to any gene: 9. Written as DNA, the CDR3 is TGTGCCAGCTCACCTATGGCTAGCGGGAGGGCCGTCTCCTACGAGCAGTACTTC. Encoded protein: CASSPMASGRAVSYEQYF.

This clone showed up many times. The rearrangement links TRBV20-1 to TRBJ1-1, with D unresolved. With 3 bases removed from V and 3 bases from J, the gap between germline ends came to 8 bases. CDR1 and CDR2 (germline): DFQATT, SNEGSKA (reference sequence). The CDR3 consists of 12 residues. In nucleotides, the CDR3 is TGCAGTGCTAGTACGGTGGACACTGAAGCTTTCTTT. Translation gives CSASTVDTEAFF.

The V gene is TRBV29-1, the J gene TRBJ1-2, with 9 bases lining up with TRBD1. The CDR3 loop spans 15 amino acids. With 1 base clipped from V and 3 bases from J, the junction kept 6 bases outside the gene matches. Germline-derived CDR1 and CDR2 are SQVTM and ANQGSEA. Written as DNA, the CDR3 is TGCAGCGTTGAAGCGGTGAGACAGGGGGACTATGGCTACACCTTC. Translation gives CSVEAVRQGDYGYTF.

The V call is TRBV3-1 (or the pseudogene TRBV3-2), the J call TRBJ2-3, with 7 bases identical to TRBD2. V gave up 4 bases and J gave up 5 bases; unmatched junction bases: 6. Germline CDR1 LGHDT, CDR2 YNNKEL (reference sequence). The CDR3 has 14 amino acids. Here the CDR3 reads CASSLAGRGDTQYF. The CDR3 DNA follows: TGTGCCAGCAGCCTAGCGGGTCGGGGAGATACGCAGTATTTT.

This chain connects TRBV11-2 to TRBJ2-7; 9 bases map to TRBD1. Germline V lookup: CDR1 SGHAT, CDR2 FQNNGV. The CDR3 is made up of 14 amino acids. Trimming at V came to 5 bases and at J to 6 bases, leaving 8 bases not matched to a gene. CDR3 coding DNA: TGTGCCAGCAGCCGGGACAGGGAAGGTGGCGAGCAGTACTTC. The encoded protein is CASSRDREGGEQYF. Together with reference TRBV11-2 and TRBJ2-7, the CDR3 gives the full variable domain: EAGVAQSPRYKIIEKRQSVAFWCNPISGHATLYWYQQILGQGPKLLIQFQNNGVVDDSQLPKDRFSAERLKGVDSTLKIQPAKLEDSAVYLCASSRDREGGEQYFGPGTRLTVT.

This clone was observed once. V and J are TRBV9 and TRBJ2-2; TRBD2 aligns across 7 bases. The CDR3 contains 18 residues. The germline V gene encodes CDR1 SGDLS and CDR2 YYNGEE. V shed 4 bases, J shed 5 bases, and the junction held 17 bases outside the gene matches. The DNA for the CDR3 is TGTGCCAGCAGCCCCCGGGCGGGGGTGGGTGAAGAAACCGGGGAGCTGTTTTTT. This gives the protein CASSPRAGVGEETGELFF.

The V gene is TRBV9, the J gene TRBJ2-1; 9 bases map to TRBD2. CDR1 SGDLS and CDR2 YYNGEE come from the germline V gene. The CDR3 length is 15 residues. Germline trimming cut 0 bases from V and 4 bases from J; bases unmatched to any gene: 2. The CDR3 nucleotides read TGTGCCAGCAGCGTAGTAAGCGGGGGGTACAATGAGCAGTTCTTC. Translating gives CASSVVSGGYNEQFF.

V usage is TRBV6-5 and J usage is TRBJ1-1; D may be TRBD1 (5 bases). V lost 10 bases to trimming and J lost 5 bases, with 17 bases between them. The CDR3 contains 13 residues. Germline V gene lookup returns CDR1 MNHEY and CDR2 SVGAGI. Here the CDR3 reads CATSLAEGTEAFF. CDR3 coding DNA: TGTGCCACCTCCCTGGCGGAGGGGACTGAAGCTTTCTTT.

The CDR3: CASSEPAVAKNIQYF. The CDR3 nucleotides are TGTGCCAGCAGTGAGCCCGCAGTAGCCAAAAACATTCAGTACTTC. The chain joins TRBV6-1 to TRBJ2-4; D is unclear. Deletions cut 3 bases from V and 0 bases from J, with 9 bases between. The length of the CDR3 is 15 residues. Germline-derived CDR1 and CDR2 are MNHNS and SASEGT.

This clone was found once. The chain couples TRBV7-2 to TRBJ2-3; perhaps TRBD1 as D (5 bases). The ends were cut back, 5 bases at V and 2 bases at J, with 14 bases in the middle. Germline V gene lookup returns CDR1 SGHTA and CDR2 FQGNSA. The CDR3 is 15 amino acids. CDR3: CASSPGHFPTDTQYF. For the CDR3, the DNA is TGTGCCAGCAGCCCCGGACACTTCCCCACAGATACGCAGTATTTT. The complete variable domain, with remaining parts taken from reference TRBV7-2 and TRBJ2-3, reads GAGVSQSPSNKVTEKGKDVELRCDPISGHTALYWYRQSLGQGLEFLIYFQGNSAPDKSGLPSDRFSAERTGGSVSTLTIQRTQQEDSAVYLCASSPGHFPTDTQYFGPGTRLTVL.